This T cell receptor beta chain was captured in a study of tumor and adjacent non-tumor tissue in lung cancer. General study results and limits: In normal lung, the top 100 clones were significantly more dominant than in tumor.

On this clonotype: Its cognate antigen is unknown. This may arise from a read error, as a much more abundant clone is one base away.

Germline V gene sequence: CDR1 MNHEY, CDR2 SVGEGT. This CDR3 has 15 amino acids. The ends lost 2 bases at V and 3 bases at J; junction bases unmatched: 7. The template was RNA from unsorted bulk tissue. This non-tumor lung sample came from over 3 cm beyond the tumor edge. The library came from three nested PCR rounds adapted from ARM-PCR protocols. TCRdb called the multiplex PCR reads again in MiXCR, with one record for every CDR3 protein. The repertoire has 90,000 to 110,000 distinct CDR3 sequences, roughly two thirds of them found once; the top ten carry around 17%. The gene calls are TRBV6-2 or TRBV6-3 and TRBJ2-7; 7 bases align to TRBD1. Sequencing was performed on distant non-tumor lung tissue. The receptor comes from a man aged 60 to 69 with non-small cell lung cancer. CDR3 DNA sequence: TGTGCCAGCAGTTACGGGGCTGGGACAGTCTACGAGCAGTACTTC. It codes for CASSYGAGTVYEQYF.